This TCR beta chain was sequenced for a study of blood T cell repertoires in COVID-19. Across the study: Nucleic acid was either cDNA or gDNA, and it came from T cells, B-cell-depleted T cells, or PBMCs.

The CDR3 is 13 amino acids. V gave up 5 bases and J gave up 9 bases, with 11 bases separating them. Recovered status applied to Cohort 3 donors who had two consecutive negative PCRs. It also applied to those with clearance or with symptom resolution. Original processing notes: Amplification of reference gene primers provided the estimated nucleated cell counts. Sequenced by immunoSEQ multiplex PCR; TCRdb stores in-frame clones only, minus some. For V, J and clone size, that table is used; D and trimming come from the DNA. The table shows a few hundred thousand clones, with approximately 90% occurring only once.

The material sequenced was PBMCs or T cells enriched from blood (not recorded which). The TCR comes from a woman aged 25 to 39 who had recovered from COVID-19. The chain has TRBV12-3 or TRBV12-4 and TRBJ1-6; the D gene is possibly TRBD1 (6 bases). CDR3 nucleotide sequence: TGTGCCAGCAGTCGGGACATCCGTTCACCCCTCCACTTT. Translation gives CASSRDIRSPLHF.